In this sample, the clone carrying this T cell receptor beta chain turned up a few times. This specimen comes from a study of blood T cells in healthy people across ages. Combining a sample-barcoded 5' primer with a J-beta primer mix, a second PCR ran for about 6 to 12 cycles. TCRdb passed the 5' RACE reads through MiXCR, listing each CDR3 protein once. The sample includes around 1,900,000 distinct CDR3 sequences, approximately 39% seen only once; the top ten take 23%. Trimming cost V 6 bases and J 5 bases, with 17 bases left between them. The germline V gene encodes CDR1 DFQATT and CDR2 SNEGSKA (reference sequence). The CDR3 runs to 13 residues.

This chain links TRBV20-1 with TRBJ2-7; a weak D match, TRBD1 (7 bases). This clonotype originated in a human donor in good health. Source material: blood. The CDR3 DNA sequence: TGCAGTGCAGACTCCCAGGGGGGCCACGAGCAGTACTTC. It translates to CSADSQGGHEQYF.